These 25 T cell receptor beta chains were all obtained from the same sample, sequenced in a study of shared clonotypes between healthy human individuals. Produced via immunoSEQ multiplex PCR; TCRdb's table is partial and in-frame only. The repertoire has roughly 330,000 clones, about 74% of them found once; the top ten carry 10% to 13%. Material: memory CD4+ T cells sorted from blood. This sample's subset: CD45RA-negative fraction. The origin of the receptors is a man aged 25-45 years in good health.

The rearrangement links TRBV7-9 to TRBJ1-1, with TRBD1 matching over 8 bases. The CDR3 sequence is 14 residues long. The V gene's germline CDR1 is SEHNR and CDR2 FQNEAQ (reference sequence). The junction had 4 bases not matched to a gene; V was cut back by 3 bases and J by 4 bases. CDR3 nucleotides: TGTGCCAGCAGCTTCCCCGACAGGGGCACTGAAGCTTTCTTT. Its translation: CASSFPDRGTEAFF.

This clone was observed a few times. The rearrangement uses TRBV10-3 and TRBJ2-7; 13 bases align to TRBD2. J gave up 6 bases and V 2 bases, and 4 bases lay outside the gene matches. Germline CDR1 ENHRY, CDR2 SYGVKD. CDR3 size: 15 residues. The CDR3 protein is CAISEGLAGASEQYF. Written as DNA, the CDR3 is TGTGCCATCAGTGAGGGACTAGCGGGAGCCTCCGAGCAGTACTTC.

This chain connects TRBV2 to TRBJ2-7; TRBD2 matches 7 bases. CDR1 SNHLY and CDR2 FYNNEI come from the germline V gene. This CDR3 has 15 amino acids. Trimming took 4 bases from V and 2 from J; bases not matched to a gene: 8. The CDR3 sequence is CASSAGLGGTYEQYF. The DNA for the CDR3 is TGTGCCAGCAGTGCAGGACTAGGCGGGACCTACGAGCAGTACTTC.

This sequence joins TRBV7-6 and TRBJ2-7, with no clear D. The CDR3 contains 12 residues. V lost 0 bases, J lost 7 bases, and 7 bases lay in between. CDR1 and CDR2 from the germline V gene are SGHVS and FNYEAQ. CDR3 sequence reads: CASSLALGEQYF. The CDR3, as DNA: TGTGCCAGCAGCTTAGCATTAGGTGAGCAGTACTTC. The whole variable domain, filled in from reference TRBV7-6 and TRBJ2-7, reads GAGVSQSPRYKVTKRGQDVALRCDPISGHVSLYWYRQALGQGPEFLTYFNYEAQQDKSGLPNDRFSAERPEGSISTLTIQRTEQRDSAMYRCASSLALGEQYFGPGTRLTVT.

The rearrangement joins TRBV5-4 to TRBJ2-7; TRBD1 might be the D (5 bases). The CDR3 consists of 14 residues. CDR1 SGHNT and CDR2 YYREEE come from the germline V gene (reference sequence). Trimming removed 0 bases from V and 2 bases from J, with 9 bases in between. CDR3 loop: CASSLDRGAYEQYF. The CDR3 DNA reads TGTGCCAGCAGCTTGGATAGGGGCGCCTACGAGCAGTACTTC.

The CDR3 bases are TGTGCCAGCAGTCTCCCGGGGGTCTCGAACTTTAATGAGCAGTTCTTC. This translates into CASSLPGVSNFNEQFF. The chain is built from TRBV28 and TRBJ2-1; a weak D match, TRBD2 (6 bases). Germline assignment: CDR1 MDHEN and CDR2 SYDVKM. V dropped 5 bases and J dropped 7 bases, with 21 bases sitting between them. This CDR3 spans 16 amino acids.

The J gene is TRBJ2-7, the V gene TRBV6-5; D not resolved. The CDR3 has 14 residues. The V gene lost 6 bases and the J gene lost 0 bases, with 12 bases spanning the gap. Germline V gene lookup returns CDR1 MNHEY and CDR2 SVGAGI. The CDR3 is CASSRPLSSYEQYF. The CDR3 DNA is TGTGCCAGCAGCCGCCCCCTCAGCTCCTACGAGCAGTACTTC.

The genes are TRBV5-1 and TRBJ2-1; 11 bases line up with TRBD2. With 0 bases clipped from V and 14 bases from J, the junction kept 7 bases outside the gene matches. There are 14 residues in the CDR3. CDR1 and CDR2 (germline): SGHRS, YFSETQ. In DNA form, the CDR3 reads TGCGCCAGCAGCTTGGAATTAGCGGGAGGGCCTGAGTTCTTC. Protein sequence: CASSLELAGGPEFF.

This clone has more than one count but fewer than ten. This sequence joins TRBV7-2 and TRBJ2-1; unclear D gene. Trimming pared 0 bases from V and 2 bases from J, leaving 8 bases between. This CDR3 has 15 residues. From germline, CDR1 is SGHTA and CDR2 FQGNSA. As DNA, the CDR3 is TGTGCCAGCAGCTTAGCGTACGGAGCCTACAATGAGCAGTTCTTC. Translation: CASSLAYGAYNEQFF. Full variable domain (missing parts from reference TRBV7-2 and TRBJ2-1): GAGVSQSPSNKVTEKGKDVELRCDPISGHTALYWYRQSLGQGLEFLIYFQGNSAPDKSGLPSDRFSAERTGGSVSTLTIQRTQQEDSAVYLCASSLAYGAYNEQFFGPGTRLTVL.

V gene TRBV27 combines with J gene TRBJ2-1, with 10 positions matching TRBD2. V lost 5 bases, J lost 6 bases, and 10 bases stayed unmatched. The CDR3 runs 16 residues. CDR1 is MNHEY, CDR2 SMNVEV, per germline (reference sequence). The CDR3: CASSALGLAVTNEQFF. The CDR3 DNA sequence: TGTGCCAGCAGTGCCCTCGGACTAGCGGTAACCAATGAGCAGTTCTTC.

The CDR3 loop reads CASQRGPEYEQYF. CDR3 DNA sequence: TGTGCCTCCCAACGGGGGCCCGAATACGAGCAGTACTTC. The V call is TRBV6-5, the J call TRBJ2-7; TRBD1 or TRBD2 may be the D gene (6 bases each). The germline V gene has CDR1 MNHEY and CDR2 SVGAGI. The CDR3 contains 13 residues. Trimming stripped 11 bases from V and 4 bases from J, with 18 bases between.

The chain links TRBV19 to TRBJ1-5; D unresolved. Germline assignment: CDR1 LNHDA and CDR2 SQIVND (reference sequence). This CDR3 spans 14 amino acids. Between the trimmed V and J ends, which lost 5 bases and 3 bases, there was a span of 11 bases. CDR3 sequence reads: CASSFTSLNQPQHF. The CDR3 coding sequence is TGTGCCAGTAGTTTCACCAGCCTCAATCAGCCCCAGCATTTT.

V is TRBV7-3 and J is TRBJ2-1; 7 bases agree with TRBD2. Germline V gene lookup returns CDR1 SGHTA and CDR2 FQGTGA. The CDR3 has 21 amino acids. V lost 1 base to trimming and J lost 0 bases; unmatched junction nucleotides: 18. CDR3 sequence: CASSLREHFERGGSSYNEQFF. The CDR3 DNA reads as TGTGCCAGCAGCTTAAGAGAACATTTTGAGCGGGGAGGGAGCTCCTACAATGAGCAGTTCTTC.

This clone was counted between two and nine times. V gene TRBV19 combines with J gene TRBJ1-1; TRBD1 might be the D (5 bases). Germline V CDR1 and CDR2: LNHDA, SQIVND (reference sequence). V lost 4 bases, J lost 3 bases, and 9 bases lay in between. This CDR3 contains 13 residues. The CDR3 region is CASSTGTHTEAFF. The CDR3 DNA sequence: TGTGCCAGTAGTACAGGGACCCACACTGAAGCTTTCTTT.

In its sample, this clone was seen a few times. The chain uses TRBV23-1 and TRBJ2-2; 9 bases are shared with TRBD1. TRBV23-1 is given ORF status, its function remaining uncertain. The V segment lost 11 bases and the J segment 0 bases; nucleotides outside the gene matches: 10. There are 16 residues in the CDR3. CDR3 sequence (DNA): TGCGCCGCAGAGACAGGGGGAAAGGCGAACACCGGGGAGCTGTTTTTT. This encodes CAAETGGKANTGELFF.

The J gene is TRBJ2-1, the V gene TRBV7-8; possibly TRBD1 for D (6 bases). There are 14 residues in the CDR3. V was cut by 4 bases and J by 7 bases, with 14 bases left in between. Germline assignment: CDR1 SGHVS and CDR2 FQNEAQ. CDR3 nucleotides: TGTGCCAGCAGCTCGGAGGACAGTACGAATGAGCAGTTCTTC. Encoded protein: CASSSEDSTNEQFF.

The chain employs TRBV5-1 and TRBJ2-3; D assignment may be TRBD1 or TRBD2 (6 bases each). The V gene lost 3 bases and the J gene lost 5 bases, with 10 bases spanning the gap. The CDR3 length is 13 residues. CDR1 and CDR2 from the germline V gene are SGHRS and YFSETQ. The CDR3: CASSWKGGDTQYF. The CDR3 bases are TGCGCCAGCAGCTGGAAGGGGGGAGATACGCAGTATTTT.

The chain carries TRBV19 and TRBJ1-1, with D perhaps matching TRBD1 (6 bases). Germline loops: CDR1 LNHDA, CDR2 SQIVND (reference sequence). The CDR3 runs to 15 residues. V lost 3 bases and J lost 2, with 13 bases in between. The CDR3 DNA reads TGTGCCAGTAGTATTAAGGACAGCAGAAACACTGAAGCTTTCTTT. Amino acids: CASSIKDSRNTEAFF.

This chain links TRBV5-1 with TRBJ2-3; TRBD2 matches 11 bases. The CDR3 covers 17 residues. Germline lookup yields CDR1 SGHRS and CDR2 YFSETQ. The ends lost 4 bases at V and 5 bases at J; junction bases unmatched: 12. In DNA form, the CDR3 reads TGCGCCAGCAGCACCCGTCCTAGCGGGAGGCTGGGAGATACGCAGTATTTT. Its protein product is CASSTRPSGRLGDTQYF.

The CDR3 sequence is CASSLDRLAGGETQYF. The CDR3 nucleotides read TGTGCCAGCAGCTTAGATCGGCTAGCGGGAGGGGAGACCCAGTACTTC. The gene calls are TRBV7-2 and TRBJ2-5, with 12 bases aligning to TRBD2. The germline V gene encodes CDR1 SGHTA and CDR2 FQGNSA. Trimming took 1 base from V and 5 from J; bases not matched to a gene: 5. This CDR3 comprises 16 residues.

The J gene is TRBJ2-7, the V gene TRBV15; maybe TRBD1 (6 bases). There are 13 residues in the CDR3. In germline, CDR1 is LNHNV, CDR2 YYDKDF (reference sequence). V lost 5 bases and J lost 5, with 13 bases in between. Here the CDR3 reads CATSVNRVNEQYF. In DNA, the CDR3 is TGTGCCACCAGCGTTAACAGGGTCAACGAGCAGTACTTC.

This chain links TRBV7-9 with TRBJ2-2, with 7 bases fitting TRBD2. V lost 7 bases, J lost 7 bases, and 12 bases stayed unmatched. Germline V gene lookup returns CDR1 SEHNR and CDR2 FQNEAQ (reference sequence). This CDR3 contains 15 residues. The DNA for the CDR3 is TGTGCCAGCATTCGCCGGGGAGGGCCAGGCGGGGAGCTGTTTTTT. Residues: CASIRRGGPGGELFF.

The chain has TRBV5-1 and TRBJ1-6; 10 bases match TRBD1. CDR3 length: 19 residues. Germline V gene data show CDR1 as SGHRS and CDR2 as YFSETQ. Trimming took 4 bases from V and 9 from J; bases not matched to a gene: 19. The chain's CDR3 is CASSPSGGQGPGGGSPLHF. The CDR3 DNA sequence: TGCGCCAGCAGCCCCTCCGGGGGACAGGGGCCCGGTGGGGGTTCACCCCTCCACTTT.

The chain employs TRBV7-9 and TRBJ1-2; 9 bases align to TRBD1. Germline lookup yields CDR1 SEHNR and CDR2 FQNEAQ (reference sequence). This CDR3 region has 16 residues. The J segment lost 0 bases and the V segment lost 4 bases, leaving 6 bases of the junction unmatched. The CDR3 is CASSWTGATSNYGYTF. CDR3 DNA: TGTGCCAGCAGCTGGACAGGGGCGACCTCTAACTATGGCTACACCTTC.

The CDR3 DNA reads as TGTGCCAGCAGCATGGCTCGTGGGAGGGCCCTCTACGAGCAGTACTTC. It encodes CASSMARGRALYEQYF. This chain connects TRBV7-8 to TRBJ2-7; 7 nucleotides match TRBD2. V was clipped by 5 bases and J by 3 bases; unmatched bases: 13. Germline CDR1 SGHVS, CDR2 FQNEAQ. The CDR3 length is 16 residues.